The next 7 T cell receptor beta chains were all read from a single sample in a study of shared clonotypes between healthy human individuals. Terminally differentiated effector memory CD45RA+ cells were excluded by CCR7 positive selection of CD45RO-negative cells. This table comes from immunoSEQ multiplex PCR, and its TCRdb copy is limited to in-frame clones, with some not included. Among around 700,000 clones, 90% to 95% were seen once, and the ten largest hold 24%. Sequencing was done on a sample of naive CD8+ T cells sorted from blood. These receptors came from a young man in good health.

The genes are TRBV7-3 and TRBJ2-5; D unclear. Germline lookup yields CDR1 SGHTA and CDR2 FQGTGA. The CDR3 is 13 amino acids. The V end lost 1 base, the J end lost 5 bases, and 8 bases lay between the germline ends. The CDR3 sequence: CASSLRVTETQYF. CDR3 in DNA: TGTGCCAGCAGCTTAAGGGTAACGGAGACCCAGTACTTC.

This rearrangement joins TRBV6-5 to TRBJ1-2; D perhaps matches TRBD1 (6 bases). The V gene's germline CDR1 is MNHEY and CDR2 SVGAGI. The CDR3 loop spans 14 amino acids. V lost 6 bases and J 3 bases, leaving 14 bases between the germline ends. CDR3 residues: CASRAQGLYYGYTF. CDR3 DNA: TGTGCCAGCAGGGCTCAGGGGTTATACTATGGCTACACCTTC.

This chain joins TRBV19 and TRBJ2-7, with no clear D. Trimming left V 3 bases short and J 4 bases short, with 10 bases between. Germline V gene lookup returns CDR1 LNHDA and CDR2 SQIVND (reference sequence). This CDR3 comprises 13 residues. The CDR3 reads CASSMLPGYEQYF. CDR3 nucleotide sequence: TGTGCCAGTAGTATGTTGCCTGGGTACGAGCAGTACTTC.

DNA for the CDR3: TGTGCCAGCAAGGTCGGCAGGAACAGAACTGAAGCTTTCTTT. It codes for CASKVGRNRTEAFF. V is TRBV25-1 and J is TRBJ1-1; D remains ambiguous. CDR3 length: 14 amino acids. Per germline, CDR1 MGHDK and CDR2 SYGVNS. Trimming shortened V by 7 bases and J by 5 bases, and 17 bases separated the two germline ends.

V and J are TRBV30 and TRBJ2-7, with a possible D match to TRBD2 (5 bases). Germline assignment: CDR1 GTSNPN and CDR2 SVGIG (reference sequence). The CDR3 sequence is 13 residues long. Trimming removed 0 bases from V and 4 bases from J, with 10 bases in between. The CDR3 sequence is CAWSVIGEYEQYF. DNA for the CDR3: TGTGCCTGGAGTGTAATCGGGGAGTACGAGCAGTACTTC.

The gene calls are TRBV9 and TRBJ2-3; D possibly corresponds to TRBD2 (5 bases). The CDR3 loop spans 14 amino acids. The ends were cut back, 4 bases at V and 0 bases at J, with 9 bases in the middle. In germline, CDR1 is SGDLS, CDR2 YYNGEE. DNA of the CDR3: TGTGCCAGCAGCTTCGGGAAGAGCACAGATACGCAGTATTTT. Its protein is CASSFGKSTDTQYF.

This clone was seen once. The CDR3 loop reads CASSLDTGTSGYEQYF. The CDR3 DNA is TGCGCCAGCAGCTTGGACACCGGGACTAGTGGCTACGAGCAGTACTTC. The rearrangement joins TRBV5-1 to TRBJ2-7; 8 bases match TRBD2. Per germline, CDR1 SGHRS and CDR2 YFSETQ. V lost 0 bases and J lost 3; bases outside the gene matches: 8. The CDR3 length is 16 residues.